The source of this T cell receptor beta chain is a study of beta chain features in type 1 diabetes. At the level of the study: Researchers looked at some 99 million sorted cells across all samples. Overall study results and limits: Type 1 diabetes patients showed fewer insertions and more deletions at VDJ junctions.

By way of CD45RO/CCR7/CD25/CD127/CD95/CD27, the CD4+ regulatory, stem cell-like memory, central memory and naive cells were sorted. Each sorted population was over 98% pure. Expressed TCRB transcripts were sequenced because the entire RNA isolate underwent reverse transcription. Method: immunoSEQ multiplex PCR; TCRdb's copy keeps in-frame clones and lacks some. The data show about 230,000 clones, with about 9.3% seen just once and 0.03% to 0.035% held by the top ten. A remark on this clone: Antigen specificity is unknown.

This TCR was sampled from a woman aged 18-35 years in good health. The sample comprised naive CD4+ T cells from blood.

In nucleotides, the CDR3 is TGTGCCAGCAGCCAATTGACAGGGGCCTTCAACTATGGCTACACCTTC. Protein sequence: CASSQLTGAFNYGYTF. This chain links TRBV14 with TRBJ1-2; TRBD1 matches 8 bases. V dropped 2 bases and J dropped 2; count of bases not matched to a gene: 7. The CDR3 covers 16 residues. CDR1 and CDR2 (germline): SGHDN, FVKESK.